Below are 22 T cell receptor beta chains sequenced from a single sample in a study of radiation and T cells in renal cell carcinoma. Clones were sequenced by immunoSEQ multiplex PCR, and TCRdb holds only the in-frame ones, with some missing. The sample carries 150,000 or so clones, about 88% recorded once. Time point defined: baseline pretreatment blood. Treatment noted: 15 Gy SBRT to primary tumor, nephrectomy 4 weeks later. The source material was blood, sampled from a patient whose treatment included radiotherapy and nephrectomy. These TCRs come from a woman between 45 and 65 years old with renal cell carcinoma.

The chain is built from TRBV6-5 and TRBJ1-4; 8 bases align to TRBD1. The V gene's germline CDR1 is MNHEY and CDR2 SVGAGI. The V gene end was trimmed by 5 bases and the J gene end by 5 bases; junction bases not matched to a gene: 7. The CDR3 loop spans 15 amino acids. Written as DNA, the CDR3 is TGTGCCAGCAGTCGGACAGGGAACTACAATGAAAAACTGTTTTTT. The encoded protein is CASSRTGNYNEKLFF.

The chain combines TRBV4-2 with TRBJ1-5; no reliable D call. Germline-derived CDR1 and CDR2 are LGHNA and YNFKEQ. The CDR3 has 15 residues. V gave up 7 bases and J gave up 0 bases, with 13 bases separating them. CDR3 loop: CASTARAGSNQPQHF. The CDR3, as DNA: TGTGCCAGCACCGCAAGGGCGGGTAGCAATCAGCCCCAGCATTTT.

The J gene is TRBJ2-7, the V gene TRBV7-9, with 7 bases identical to TRBD1. The CDR3 length is 14 residues. Germline V lookup: CDR1 SEHNR, CDR2 FQNEAQ (reference sequence). The ends lost 11 bases at V and 2 bases at J; junction bases unmatched: 12. CDR3 DNA sequence: TGTGCCGGGACAGCCGGGCAGGTACCCTACGAGCAGTACTTC. It specifies CAGTAGQVPYEQYF.

This clone appeared a single time. J is TRBJ2-2 and V is TRBV27; TRBD1 or TRBD2 may be the D gene (5 bases each). Germline values: CDR1 MNHEY, CDR2 SMNVEV (reference sequence). With 2 bases removed from V and 3 bases from J, the gap between germline ends came to 7 bases. This CDR3 comprises 14 residues. The CDR3: CASSLQGDTGELFF. The CDR3 DNA is TGTGCCAGCAGTTTACAGGGAGACACCGGGGAGCTGTTTTTT.

This chain uses TRBV19 with TRBJ2-3; 8 nucleotides align to TRBD2. The CDR3 has 18 amino acids. V gave up 7 bases and J gave up 0 bases; unmatched junction bases: 15. Germline V gene data show CDR1 as LNHDA and CDR2 as SQIVND (reference sequence). CDR3 residues: CASNRVAGGTASTDTQYF. Written as DNA, the CDR3 is TGTGCCAGTAATCGGGTGGCGGGGGGTACCGCTAGCACAGATACGCAGTATTTT.

The chain joins TRBV6-1 to TRBJ1-5; unclear D gene. CDR3 length: 13 amino acids. The germline CDR1 and CDR2 sequences are MNHNS and SASEGT. Between the trimmed V and J ends, which lost 7 bases and 3 bases, there was a span of 10 bases. This CDR3 is CASTGRSNQPQHF. Here the CDR3 DNA reads TGTGCCAGCACCGGACGTTCCAATCAGCCCCAGCATTTT.

This chain uses TRBV29-1 with TRBJ2-1, with 15 bases that match TRBD2. V gave up 7 bases and J gave up 6 bases; unmatched junction bases: 4. This CDR3 region has 14 residues. Germline assignment: CDR1 SQVTM and CDR2 ANQGSEA. The CDR3 DNA is TGCAGCGGACGGACTAGCGGGGGGGGCAATGAGCAGTTCTTC. This encodes CSGRTSGGGNEQFF.

The chain joins TRBV4-1 to TRBJ2-7; 10 nucleotides line up with TRBD1. Germline CDR1 reads MGHRA; CDR2 reads YSYEKL. With 3 bases clipped from V and 7 bases from J, the junction kept 12 bases outside the gene matches. CDR3 length: 16 residues. CDR3 nucleotides: TGCGCCAGCAGCCACCCGCCGGGACAGGGGTCTCGGGAGCAGTACTTC. It codes for CASSHPPGQGSREQYF.

The chain carries TRBV7-2 and TRBJ2-3, with 13 positions matching TRBD2. Germline lookup yields CDR1 SGHTA and CDR2 FQGNSA. CDR3 length: 16 amino acids. V dropped 2 bases and J dropped 5; count of bases not matched to a gene: 4. In nucleotides, the CDR3 is TGTGCCAGCAGCTTACCCGGGACTAGCGGGGTAGATACGCAGTATTTT. Amino acid sequence: CASSLPGTSGVDTQYF.

The gene calls are TRBV30 and TRBJ2-3; TRBD1 agrees at 10 bases. Germline CDR1 is GTSNPN and CDR2 is SVGIG (reference sequence). This CDR3 is 14 amino acids long. Trimming cost V 2 bases and J 5 bases; bases outside gene matches: 4. The CDR3 coding sequence is TGTGCCTGGAGTCTGACAGGGGGCCGAGATACGCAGTATTTT. Translation gives CAWSLTGGRDTQYF.

The gene calls are TRBV7-9 and TRBJ2-2; D is uncertain. V lost 1 base and J lost 6, with 3 bases in between. The germline gives CDR1 SEHNR, CDR2 FQNEAQ (reference sequence). The CDR3 contains 12 residues. This CDR3 reads CASSLGSGELFF. The CDR3 nucleotides are TGTGCCAGCAGCTTAGGTTCCGGGGAGCTGTTTTTT.

This sequence joins TRBV7-8 and TRBJ1-1; D perhaps matches TRBD1 (5 bases). The CDR3 spans 15 residues. Trimming stripped 3 bases from V and 0 bases from J, with 11 bases between. The germline CDR1 and CDR2 sequences are SGHVS and FQNEAQ. Written as DNA, the CDR3 is TGTGCCAGCAGCTTGGCGGGGCGGTTGAACACTGAAGCTTTCTTT. Amino acids: CASSLAGRLNTEAFF. The full variable domain, its missing parts supplied by reference TRBV7-8 and TRBJ1-1, is GAGVSQSPRYKVAKRGQDVALRCDPISGHVSLFWYQQALGQGPEFLTYFQNEAQLDKSGLPSDRFFAERPEGSVSTLKIQRTQQEDSAVYLCASSLAGRLNTEAFFGQGTRLTVV.

The chain recombines TRBV7-9 with TRBJ1-5, with D perhaps matching TRBD1 (5 bases). Germline V lookup: CDR1 SEHNR, CDR2 FQNEAQ (reference sequence). The V gene lost 6 bases and the J gene lost 4 bases, with 13 bases spanning the gap. This CDR3 region has 14 residues. The CDR3 region has the DNA TGTGCCAGCAGTCCTGTGGGGGTAAATCAGCCCCAGCATTTT. Residues: CASSPVGVNQPQHF.

The chain links TRBV7-2 to TRBJ2-7; D is possibly TRBD1 (7 bases). Trimming stripped 1 base from V and 2 bases from J, with 12 bases between. In germline, CDR1 is SGHTA, CDR2 FQGNSA. CDR3 length: 15 residues. The CDR3 reads CASSLGGGTAYEQYF. The CDR3 DNA reads TGTGCCAGCAGCTTAGGAGGGGGGACAGCCTACGAGCAGTACTTC. The complete variable domain, with remaining parts taken from reference TRBV7-2 and TRBJ2-7, reads GAGVSQSPSNKVTEKGKDVELRCDPISGHTALYWYRQSLGQGLEFLIYFQGNSAPDKSGLPSDRFSAERTGGSVSTLTIQRTQQEDSAVYLCASSLGGGTAYEQYFGPGTRLTVT.

The chain carries TRBV19 and TRBJ1-1; D might be TRBD1 (6 bases). This CDR3 has 14 amino acids. The V end lost 6 bases, the J end lost 4 bases, and 15 bases lay between the germline ends. Germline V gene sequence: CDR1 LNHDA, CDR2 SQIVND (reference sequence). CDR3 amino acids: CASSRTTGSTEAFF. The CDR3 nucleotides are TGTGCCAGTAGCCGGACGACAGGAAGCACTGAAGCTTTCTTT.

This clone has a single count. This chain connects TRBV6-5 to TRBJ2-7, with D tentatively TRBD2 (6 bases). The germline V gene has CDR1 MNHEY and CDR2 SVGAGI. The length of the CDR3 is 12 residues. Trimming took off 2 bases at V and 5 bases at J, with 7 bases between the two ends. For the CDR3, the DNA is TGTGCCAGCAGTTACGGAGGGCACGAGCAGTACTTC. It codes for CASSYGGHEQYF.

The rearrangement uses TRBV18 and TRBJ1-2, with 7 bases matching TRBD1. Trimming at V came to 4 bases and at J to 6 bases, leaving 8 bases not matched to a gene. The CDR3 runs 14 residues. Germline CDR1 KGHSH, CDR2 LQKENI. The chain's CDR3 is CASSRPGDRDGYTF. CDR3 nucleotide sequence: TGTGCCAGCTCACGCCCCGGTGACAGGGATGGCTACACCTTC.

This clone showed up just once. The rearrangement links TRBV7-2 to TRBJ2-5; D not resolved. V lost 3 bases and J 4 bases, leaving 15 bases between the germline ends. Germline V gene data show CDR1 as SGHTA and CDR2 as FQGNSA. The CDR3 spans 15 residues. CDR3 sequence reads: CASSFSNLVSETQYF. CDR3 DNA sequence: TGTGCCAGCAGCTTCTCGAACCTAGTTTCAGAGACCCAGTACTTC.

The rearrangement joins TRBV19 to TRBJ2-2; D is ambiguous. Deletions cut 0 bases from V and 5 bases from J, with 4 bases between. Germline-derived CDR1 and CDR2 are LNHDA and SQIVND (reference sequence). The CDR3 runs to 13 residues. The CDR3 loop reads CASSIEVTGELFF. In nucleotides, the CDR3 is TGTGCCAGTAGTATAGAGGTAACCGGGGAGCTGTTTTTT.

There are a few counts of this clone. Other nucleotide sequences in the sample specify the same CDR3. This rearrangement joins TRBV7-2 to TRBJ2-1; TRBD2 might be the D (7 bases). Germline loops: CDR1 SGHTA, CDR2 FQGNSA. The CDR3 contains 15 residues. Between the trimmed V and J ends, which lost 0 bases and 2 bases, there was a span of 8 bases. The CDR3 DNA sequence: TGTGCCAGCAGCTTAGCGGGGGGGCCCTACAATGAGCAGTTCTTC. Residues: CASSLAGGPYNEQFF. Full variable domain (rest looked up from reference TRBV7-2 and TRBJ2-1): GAGVSQSPSNKVTEKGKDVELRCDPISGHTALYWYRQSLGQGLEFLIYFQGNSAPDKSGLPSDRFSAERTGGSVSTLTIQRTQQEDSAVYLCASSLAGGPYNEQFFGPGTRLTVL.

The V and J genes are TRBV7-6 and TRBJ2-2; 7 bases align to TRBD1. CDR3 size: 16 residues. In germline, CDR1 is SGHVS, CDR2 FNYEAQ. V dropped 5 bases and J dropped 0; count of bases not matched to a gene: 6. The CDR3 loop is CASSPSGGTNTGELFF. In DNA, the CDR3 is TGTGCCAGCAGCCCCTCAGGGGGAACGAACACCGGGGAGCTGTTTTTT.

The chain uses TRBV25-1 and TRBJ2-3, with D possibly matching TRBD1 (5 bases). The CDR3 runs to 14 residues. The germline CDR1 and CDR2 sequences are MGHDK and SYGVNS. V was clipped by 3 bases and J by 1 base, with 8 bases between them. For the CDR3, the DNA is TGTGCCAGCAGTGACGACAGCGGCACAGATACGCAGTATTTT. Residues: CASSDDSGTDTQYF.